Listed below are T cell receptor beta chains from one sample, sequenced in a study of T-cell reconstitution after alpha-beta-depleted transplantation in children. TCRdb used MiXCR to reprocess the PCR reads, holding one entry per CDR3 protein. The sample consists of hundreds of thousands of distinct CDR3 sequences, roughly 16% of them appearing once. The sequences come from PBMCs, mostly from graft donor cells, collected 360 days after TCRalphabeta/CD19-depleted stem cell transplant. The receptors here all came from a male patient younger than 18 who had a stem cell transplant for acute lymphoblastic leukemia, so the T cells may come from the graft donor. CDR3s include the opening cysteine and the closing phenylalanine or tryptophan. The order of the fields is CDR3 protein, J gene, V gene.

CDR3: CASSLDRGESDTQYF
J: TRBJ2-3
V: TRBV5-1

CDR3: CSASPDRFSGNTIYF
J: TRBJ1-3
V: TRBV20-1

CDR3: CSAGGRLYNPQPQHF
J: TRBJ1-5
V: TRBV20-1

CDR3: CASSLQTSGRANNEQFF
J: TRBJ2-1
V: TRBV5-1

CDR3: CASSDPGTGTETQYF
J: TRBJ2-5
V: TRBV10-2

CDR3: CASSSLEEGGYTF
J: TRBJ1-2
V: TRBV5-4

CDR3: CASSLAPQGTLPNEQFF
J: TRBJ2-1
V: TRBV12-3/TRBV12-4

CDR3: CSVGGSGQPQHF
J: TRBJ1-5
V: TRBV29-1

CDR3: CASSLLGLADYNEQFF
J: TRBJ2-1
V: TRBV5-6

CDR3: CASSQRRGVDTQYF
J: TRBJ2-3
V: TRBV6-1

CDR3: CASSPFTGNGYTF
J: TRBJ1-2
V: TRBV5-5

CDR3: CASTPGLAAYNEQFF
J: TRBJ2-1
V: TRBV9

CDR3: CASSLGAIGNIQYF
J: TRBJ2-4
V: TRBV5-1

CDR3: CSASGQGGPYEQYF
J: TRBJ2-7
V: TRBV20-1

CDR3: CASSARQGHTEAFF
J: TRBJ1-1
V: TRBV27

CDR3: CASSRDYRGTYEQYF
J: TRBJ2-7
V: TRBV3-1

CDR3: CASSPIRTEQYF
J: TRBJ2-7
V: TRBV4-2

CDR3: CASRGTGRGYEQYF
J: TRBJ2-7
V: TRBV12-3/TRBV12-4

CDR3: CASSKGTGGGYTF
J: TRBJ1-2
V: TRBV25-1

CDR3: CASSREWADSYGYTF
J: TRBJ1-2
V: TRBV11-1

CDR3: CASSLARRDEQFF
J: TRBJ2-1
V: TRBV11-1

CDR3: CASSGPGLAGELFF
J: TRBJ2-2
V: TRBV5-1

CDR3: CSVHMGRHHTDTQYF
J: TRBJ2-3
V: TRBV29-1

CDR3: CASSLGATVGITDTQYF
J: TRBJ2-3
V: TRBV7-3

CDR3: CASSQGRDTEAFF
J: TRBJ1-1
V: TRBV2

CDR3: CASSAGLRYEQYF
J: TRBJ2-7
V: TRBV5-6

CDR3: CASSPRLESTDTQYF
J: TRBJ2-3
V: TRBV11-2

CDR3: CASLPTGAGNTIYF
J: TRBJ1-3
V: TRBV28

CDR3: CSVETGVNQPQHF
J: TRBJ1-5
V: TRBV29-1

CDR3: CSVEKAGSNTGELFF
J: TRBJ2-2
V: TRBV29-1

CDR3: CAWSGQMNQPQHF
J: TRBJ1-5
V: TRBV30

CDR3: CASIGSTSSRSYEQYF
J: TRBJ2-7
V: TRBV3-1

CDR3: CATFPGQGTYEQYF
J: TRBJ2-7
V: TRBV6-1

CDR3: CASSLGDSLNQPQHF
J: TRBJ1-5
V: TRBV7-9

CDR3: CATAVSPYEKLFF
J: TRBJ1-4
V: TRBV5-1

CDR3: CASSYGSLNTQYF
J: TRBJ2-3
V: TRBV6-5

CDR3: CASSAPDRAVTGELFF
J: TRBJ2-2
V: TRBV5-1

CDR3: CASSQGHAGGLRNTEAFF
J: TRBJ1-1
V: TRBV4-1